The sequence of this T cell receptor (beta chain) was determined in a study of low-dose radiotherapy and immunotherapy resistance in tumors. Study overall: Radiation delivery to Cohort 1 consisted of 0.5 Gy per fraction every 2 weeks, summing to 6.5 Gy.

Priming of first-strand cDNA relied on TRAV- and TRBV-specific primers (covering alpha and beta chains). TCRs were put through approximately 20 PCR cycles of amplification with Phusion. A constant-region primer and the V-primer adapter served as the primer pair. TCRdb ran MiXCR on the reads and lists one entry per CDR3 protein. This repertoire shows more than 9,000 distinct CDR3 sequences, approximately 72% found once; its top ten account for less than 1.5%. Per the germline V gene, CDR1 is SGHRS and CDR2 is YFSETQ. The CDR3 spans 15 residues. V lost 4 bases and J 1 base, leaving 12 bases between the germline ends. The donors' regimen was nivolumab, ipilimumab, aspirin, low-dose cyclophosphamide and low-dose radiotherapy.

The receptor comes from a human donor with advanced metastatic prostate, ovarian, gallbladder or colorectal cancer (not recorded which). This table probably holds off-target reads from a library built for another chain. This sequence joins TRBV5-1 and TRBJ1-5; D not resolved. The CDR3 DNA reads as TGCGCCAGCAGCCCCGTTCGGTTAAGCAATCAGCCCCAGCATTTT. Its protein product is CASSPVRLSNQPQHF.